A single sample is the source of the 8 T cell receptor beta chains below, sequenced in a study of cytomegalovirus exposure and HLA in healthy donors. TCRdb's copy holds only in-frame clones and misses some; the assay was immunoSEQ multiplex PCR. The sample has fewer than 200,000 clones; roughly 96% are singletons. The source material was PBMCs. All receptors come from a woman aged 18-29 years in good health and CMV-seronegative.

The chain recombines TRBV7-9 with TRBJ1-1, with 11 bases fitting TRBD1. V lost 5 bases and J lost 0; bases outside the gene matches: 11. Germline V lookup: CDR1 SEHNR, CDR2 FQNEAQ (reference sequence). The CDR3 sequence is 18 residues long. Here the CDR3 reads CASSRPSGTGGLNTEAFF. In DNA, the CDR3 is TGTGCCAGCAGCCGACCCAGCGGGACAGGGGGTCTGAACACTGAAGCTTTCTTT.

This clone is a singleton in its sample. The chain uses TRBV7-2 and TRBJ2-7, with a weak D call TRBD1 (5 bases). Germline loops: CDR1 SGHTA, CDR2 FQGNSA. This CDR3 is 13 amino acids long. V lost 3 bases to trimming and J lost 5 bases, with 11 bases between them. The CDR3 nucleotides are TGTGCCAGCAGCTTCTCAGGGCTGGACGAGCAGTACTTC. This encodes CASSFSGLDEQYF.

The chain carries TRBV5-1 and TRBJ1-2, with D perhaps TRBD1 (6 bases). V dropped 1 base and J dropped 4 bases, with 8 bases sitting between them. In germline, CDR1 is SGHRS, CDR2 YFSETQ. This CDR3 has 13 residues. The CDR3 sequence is CASSLSGAYGYTF. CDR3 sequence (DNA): TGCGCCAGCAGCTTGTCAGGGGCCTATGGCTACACCTTC.

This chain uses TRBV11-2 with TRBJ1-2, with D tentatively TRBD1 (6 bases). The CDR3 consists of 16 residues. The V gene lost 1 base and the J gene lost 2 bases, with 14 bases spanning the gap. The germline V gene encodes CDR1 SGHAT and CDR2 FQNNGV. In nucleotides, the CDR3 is TGTGCCAGCAGCTTAGGAAGGGGGGGAGGGAACTATGGCTACACCTTC. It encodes CASSLGRGGGNYGYTF.

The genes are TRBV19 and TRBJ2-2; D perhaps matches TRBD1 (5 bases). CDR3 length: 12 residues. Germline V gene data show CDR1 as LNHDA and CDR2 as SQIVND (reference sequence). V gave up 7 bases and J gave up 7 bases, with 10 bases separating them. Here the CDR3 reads CASTPRVGELFF. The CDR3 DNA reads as TGTGCCAGTACCCCCAGGGTCGGGGAGCTGTTTTTT. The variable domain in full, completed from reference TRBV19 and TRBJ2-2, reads DGGITQSPKYLFRKEGQNVTLSCEQNLNHDAMYWYRQDPGQGLRLIYYSQIVNDFQKGDIAEGYSVSREKKESFPLTVTSAQKNPTAFYLCASTPRVGELFFGEGSRLTVL.

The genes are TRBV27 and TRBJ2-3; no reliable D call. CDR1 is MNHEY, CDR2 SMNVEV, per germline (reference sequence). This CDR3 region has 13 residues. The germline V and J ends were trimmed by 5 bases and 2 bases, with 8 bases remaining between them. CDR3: CASSPRLTDTQYF. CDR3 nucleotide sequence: TGTGCCAGCAGTCCCCGTCTCACAGATACGCAGTATTTT.

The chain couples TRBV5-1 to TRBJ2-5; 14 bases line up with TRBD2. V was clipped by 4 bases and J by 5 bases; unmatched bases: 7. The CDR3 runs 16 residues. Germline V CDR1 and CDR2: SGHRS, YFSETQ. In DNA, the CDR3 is TGCGCCAGCAGCGCTGGGGGACTAGCGGGGGTTGAGACCCAGTACTTC. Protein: CASSAGGLAGVETQYF.

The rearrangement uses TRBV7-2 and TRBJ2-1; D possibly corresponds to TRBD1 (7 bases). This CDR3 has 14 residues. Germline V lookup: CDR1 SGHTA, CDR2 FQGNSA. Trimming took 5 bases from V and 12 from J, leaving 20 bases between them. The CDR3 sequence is CASSPPGTAGGQFF. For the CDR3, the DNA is TGTGCCAGCAGCCCACCCGGGACAGCCGGGGGGCAGTTCTTC.